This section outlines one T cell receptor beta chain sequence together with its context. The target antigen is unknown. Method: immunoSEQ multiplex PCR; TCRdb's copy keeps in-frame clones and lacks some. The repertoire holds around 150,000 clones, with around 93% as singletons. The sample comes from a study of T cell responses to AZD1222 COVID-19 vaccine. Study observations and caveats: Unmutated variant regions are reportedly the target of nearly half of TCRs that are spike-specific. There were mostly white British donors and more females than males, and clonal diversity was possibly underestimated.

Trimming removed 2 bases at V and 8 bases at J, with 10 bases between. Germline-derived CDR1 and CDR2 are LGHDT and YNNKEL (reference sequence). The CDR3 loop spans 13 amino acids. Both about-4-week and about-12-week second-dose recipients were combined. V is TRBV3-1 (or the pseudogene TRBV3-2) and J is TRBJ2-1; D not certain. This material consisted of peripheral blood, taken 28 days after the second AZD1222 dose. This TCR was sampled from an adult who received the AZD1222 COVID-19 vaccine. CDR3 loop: CASSQLSNDEQFF. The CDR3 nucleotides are TGTGCCAGCAGCCAACTTTCTAACGATGAGCAGTTCTTC.